The next 29 T cell receptor beta chains were all read from a single sample in a study of technical replicates of blood from several donors. This table comes from immunoSEQ multiplex PCR, and its TCRdb copy is limited to in-frame clones, with some not included. The sample lists just over 95,000 clones, approximately 94% occurring once. Sequenced: T cells isolated from PBMCs. Source of these receptors: a human donor in good health.

A single count supports this clone. The chain uses TRBV28 and TRBJ1-2; 7 bases align to TRBD1. With V trimmed by 5 bases and J by 2 bases, 2 bases remained unmatched. CDR3 length: 13 residues. CDR1 and CDR2 (germline): MDHEN, SYDVKM. CDR3 in amino acids: CASSPTGNYGYTF. The CDR3 DNA reads as TGTGCCAGCAGTCCGACAGGGAACTATGGCTACACCTTC.

The rearrangement uses TRBV30 and TRBJ2-5, with no clear D. CDR1 GTSNPN and CDR2 SVGIG come from the germline V gene (reference sequence). Trimming removed 4 bases at V and 0 bases at J, with 6 bases between. CDR3 length equals 12 residues. CDR3 loop: CAWTRYQETQYF. The CDR3 DNA is TGTGCCTGGACTAGGTACCAAGAGACCCAGTACTTC. The entire variable domain, with the rest obtained from reference TRBV30 and TRBJ2-5, is as follows: SQTIHQWPATLVQPVGSPLSLECTVEGTSNPNLYWYRQAAGRGLQLLFYSVGIGQISSEVPQNLSASRPQDRQFILSSKKLLLSDSGFYLCAWTRYQETQYFGPGTRLLVL.

Turning to this clone: Germline is not matched at one junction end, which may reflect a read error. The V call is TRBV30, the J call TRBJ2-1, with 8 bases matching TRBD2. CDR1 and CDR2 from the germline V gene are GTSNPN and SVGIG (reference sequence). This CDR3 region has 10 residues. This CDR3 is CGGAGDEQFF. CDR3 DNA sequence: TGCGGGGGGGCCGGCGATGAGCAGTTCTTC.

This clone was counted once. This rearrangement joins TRBV7-9 to TRBJ1-2, with D possibly being TRBD1 (6 bases). V was cut by 7 bases and J by 2 bases, with 20 bases left in between. Germline CDR1 SEHNR, CDR2 FQNEAQ (reference sequence). This CDR3 spans 16 amino acids. CDR3 region: CASISGTHLQNYGYTF. CDR3 in DNA: TGTGCCAGCATCTCGGGGACACACCTTCAAAACTATGGCTACACCTTC.

The V and J genes are TRBV25-1 and TRBJ1-2; D is unresolved. Between the trimmed V and J ends, which lost 3 bases and 2 bases, there was a span of 16 bases. The CDR3 consists of 16 residues. Germline V gives CDR1 MGHDK, CDR2 SYGVNS. The CDR3 here is CASSDNVNLKNYGYTF. The DNA of the CDR3 is TGTGCCAGCAGTGATAATGTCAACTTGAAGAACTATGGCTACACCTTC.

J is TRBJ1-1 and V is TRBV27, with a possible D match to TRBD1 (5 bases). Trimming pared 6 bases from V and 5 bases from J, leaving 13 bases between. This CDR3 has 13 amino acids. Looked up from germline, CDR1 is MNHEY and CDR2 is SMNVEV (reference sequence). CDR3 coding DNA: TGTGCCAGCAGGGCGACAGAGATGACTGAAGCTTTCTTT. This translates into CASRATEMTEAFF.

This clone came up once. This chain joins TRBV5-4 and TRBJ2-2; possible D gene TRBD1, 6 bases. V was clipped by 3 bases and J by 4 bases, with 16 bases between them. The CDR3 is 16 amino acids. Germline CDR1 SGHNT, CDR2 YYREEE (reference sequence). The CDR3 sequence: CASSSPIRGTTGELFF. For the CDR3, the DNA is TGTGCCAGCAGCTCTCCGATTAGGGGGACCACCGGGGAGCTGTTTTTT.

The chain carries TRBV19 and TRBJ1-2; D is perhaps TRBD1 (6 bases). V lost 3 bases and J 2 bases, leaving 13 bases between the germline ends. CDR1 is LNHDA and CDR2 is SQIVND in the germline V gene (reference sequence). There are 15 residues in the CDR3. CDR3 in amino acids: CASSMGAPPNYGYTF. The DNA of the CDR3 is TGTGCCAGTAGTATGGGGGCCCCTCCCAACTATGGCTACACCTTC.

V and J are TRBV7-3 and TRBJ1-1; D unresolved. V shed 3 bases and J shed 4 bases, with 9 bases lying between them. This CDR3 contains 13 residues. The germline V gene encodes CDR1 SGHTA and CDR2 FQGTGA. The CDR3: CASSFQSFTEAFF. The CDR3 bases are TGTGCCAGCAGCTTCCAGTCGTTCACTGAAGCTTTCTTT.

This sequence joins TRBV27 and TRBJ2-7; D might be TRBD2 (6 bases). Trimming shortened V by 3 bases and J by 2 bases, and 17 bases separated the two germline ends. The CDR3 totals 16 residues. Germline V gene lookup returns CDR1 MNHEY and CDR2 SMNVEV (reference sequence). The CDR3 reads CASSFDGGVIPYEQYF. For the CDR3, the DNA is TGTGCCAGCAGTTTCGACGGAGGGGTCATACCCTACGAGCAGTACTTC.

This clone was found once. The genes are TRBV6-5 and TRBJ2-7, with 9 nucleotides matching TRBD2. Per the germline V gene, CDR1 is MNHEY and CDR2 is SVGAGI. This CDR3 has 15 amino acids. Losses at the gene ends were 0 bases for V and 3 bases for J; bases not matched to a gene: 3. DNA for the CDR3: TGTGCCAGCAGTTACTCGGCGGGAGGGCACTACGAGCAGTACTTC. Protein sequence: CASSYSAGGHYEQYF.

This chain links TRBV5-1 with TRBJ2-1; D not resolved. The length of the CDR3 is 13 residues. Germline assignment: CDR1 SGHRS and CDR2 YFSETQ. Trimming stripped 4 bases from V and 2 bases from J, with 7 bases between. CDR3 in DNA: TGCGCCAGCAGCGCGGCCCCCTACAATGAGCAGTTCTTC. Protein product: CASSAAPYNEQFF.

The chain joins TRBV28 to TRBJ2-2; possibly TRBD2 for D (6 bases). V was trimmed by 6 bases and J by 8 bases, leaving 19 bases between them. Germline V gene sequence: CDR1 MDHEN, CDR2 SYDVKM. This CDR3 region has 15 residues. The CDR3 is CASRGGGVTSGELFF. The CDR3 coding sequence is TGTGCCAGCAGGGGAGGCGGGGTTACCTCTGGGGAGCTGTTTTTT.

This clone was recorded once. The rearrangement links TRBV7-3 to TRBJ2-2, with D tentatively TRBD2 (6 bases). The CDR3 extends over 17 amino acids. Looked up from germline, CDR1 is SGHTA and CDR2 is FQGTGA. Trimming took off 1 base at V and 1 base at J, with 13 bases between the two ends. The CDR3 nucleotides read TGTGCCAGCAGCTTAAGTCCTGGGCGGGAGAACACCGGGGAGCTGTTTTTT. Encoded protein: CASSLSPGRENTGELFF.

The rearrangement uses TRBV19 and TRBJ1-1; no firm D call. The germline V gene encodes CDR1 LNHDA and CDR2 SQIVND (reference sequence). Trimming shortened V by 3 bases and J by 4 bases, and 9 bases separated the two germline ends. The CDR3 extends over 13 amino acids. The CDR3 reads CASSIWEGTEAFF. As DNA, the CDR3 is TGTGCCAGTAGTATTTGGGAGGGCACTGAAGCTTTCTTT.

The chain combines TRBV7-9 with TRBJ2-7; 8 positions match TRBD2. Trimming at V came to 5 bases and at J to 1 base, leaving 7 bases not matched to a gene. This CDR3 has 15 amino acids. Germline V gene data show CDR1 as SEHNR and CDR2 as FQNEAQ (reference sequence). The DNA for the CDR3 is TGTGCCAGCAGCCGCGGACTAGCAGAATCCTACGAGCAGTACTTC. Translating gives CASSRGLAESYEQYF.

This clone was detected only once. The rearrangement uses TRBV4-1 and TRBJ2-4, with a weak D call TRBD2 (5 bases). CDR3 length equals 15 residues. Trimming took off 2 bases at V and 0 bases at J, with 8 bases between the two ends. The germline V gene has CDR1 MGHRA and CDR2 YSYEKL. This CDR3 is CASSQWESAKNIQYF. Written as DNA, the CDR3 is TGCGCCAGCAGCCAATGGGAGTCAGCCAAAAACATTCAGTACTTC.

CDR3 protein: CAIYFLGLAGEDFYEQYF. The CDR3, as DNA: TGTGCCATCTATTTTCTGGGACTAGCGGGAGAGGATTTCTACGAGCAGTACTTC. The gene calls are TRBV10-3 and TRBJ2-7, with TRBD2 identical over 14 bases. Germline V gene data show CDR1 as ENHRY and CDR2 as SYGVKD. The CDR3 covers 18 residues. V lost 8 bases and J lost 3; bases outside the gene matches: 15.

The chain has TRBV6-5 and TRBJ2-2, with 15 bases identical to TRBD2. CDR3 length: 16 amino acids. V gave up 4 bases and J gave up 7 bases; unmatched junction bases: 4. Germline V gene lookup returns CDR1 MNHEY and CDR2 SVGAGI. CDR3: CASSWTSGRAGGELFF. DNA for the CDR3: TGTGCCAGCAGTTGGACTAGCGGGAGGGCGGGCGGGGAGCTGTTTTTT.

This clone was recorded only once. The rearrangement uses TRBV27 and TRBJ2-1; 7 bases line up with TRBD2. Per the germline V gene, CDR1 is MNHEY and CDR2 is SMNVEV (reference sequence). V gave up 7 bases and J gave up 9 bases; unmatched junction bases: 15. The CDR3 runs 15 residues. This CDR3 is CASTTAGEGRGEQFF. The CDR3 DNA is TGTGCCAGCACCACGGCGGGGGAGGGTCGAGGTGAGCAGTTCTTC.

The V gene is TRBV27, the J gene TRBJ2-7, with 7 bases identical to TRBD2. In germline, CDR1 is MNHEY, CDR2 SMNVEV (reference sequence). The CDR3 covers 16 residues. Trimming removed 8 bases from V and 2 bases from J; junction bases left unmatched: 15. The CDR3 region is CASSIVGGSIPYEQYF. In nucleotides, the CDR3 is TGTGCCAGCTCAATTGTGGGCGGGAGTATCCCCTACGAGCAGTACTTC.

This sequence joins TRBV7-9 and TRBJ1-3; D might be TRBD1 (5 bases). V dropped 0 bases and J dropped 0 bases, with 9 bases sitting between them. The CDR3 sequence is 16 residues long. Germline assignment: CDR1 SEHNR and CDR2 FQNEAQ (reference sequence). As DNA, the CDR3 is TGTGCCAGCAGCTTAGCGCAAGGGGTCTCTGGAAACACCATATATTTT. It translates to CASSLAQGVSGNTIYF. Full variable domain (remainder filled in from reference TRBV7-9 and TRBJ1-3): DTGVSQNPRHKITKRGQNVTFRCDPISEHNRLYWYRQTLGQGPEFLTYFQNEAQLEKSRLLSDRFSAERPKGSFSTLEIQRTEQGDSAMYLCASSLAQGVSGNTIYFGEGSWLTVV.

This clone was found a few times. The chain employs TRBV27 and TRBJ2-7; maybe TRBD1 (6 bases). CDR3 length: 15 residues. The V and J ends lost 9 bases and 3 bases respectively, with 21 bases between them. The germline V gene has CDR1 MNHEY and CDR2 SMNVEV (reference sequence). CDR3 loop: CASMNWGPRFYEQYF. CDR3 DNA sequence: TGTGCCAGTATGAACTGGGGGCCAAGATTCTACGAGCAGTACTTC.

This clone was seen just once. V and J are TRBV6-5 and TRBJ1-5, with 7 nucleotides matching TRBD1. The V and J ends lost 6 bases and 5 bases, in that order; junction bases with no gene match: 7. The CDR3 runs 14 residues. The germline gives CDR1 MNHEY, CDR2 SVGAGI. As DNA, the CDR3 is TGTGCCAGCAGCTCTAACAGGGGAGATCAGCCCCAGCATTTT. It yields the protein CASSSNRGDQPQHF.

The rearrangement links TRBV14 to TRBJ1-1, with 9 bases aligning to TRBD1. The CDR3 totals 14 residues. With 4 bases clipped from V and 3 bases from J, the junction kept 3 bases outside the gene matches. Germline V lookup: CDR1 SGHDN, CDR2 FVKESK. The CDR3 DNA reads TGTGCCAGCAGCCTCGGACAGGGGTACACTGAAGCTTTCTTT. It encodes CASSLGQGYTEAFF.

The CDR3 region has the DNA TGTGCCAGCAGCAAACTGGGGGGAAATCAGCCCCAGCATTTT. It codes for CASSKLGGNQPQHF. The chain links TRBV21-1 to TRBJ1-5. TRBV21-1 is described as a pseudogene. The CDR3 runs 14 residues.

The chain links TRBV29-1 to TRBJ2-3; D perhaps matches TRBD2 (5 bases). The length of the CDR3 is 11 residues. V dropped 1 base and J dropped 11 bases, with 10 bases sitting between them. CDR1 and CDR2 (germline): SQVTM, ANQGSEA. CDR3 in DNA: TGCAGCGTTGAAGCCGAGACTAAGCAGTATTTT. Encoded protein: CSVEAETKQYF.

V is TRBV11-2 and J is TRBJ1-2; 7 bases align to TRBD1. With V trimmed by 5 bases and J by 4 bases, 13 bases remained unmatched. CDR1 is SGHAT and CDR2 is FQNNGV in the germline V gene. The CDR3 contains 16 residues. The CDR3 here is CASSARGQGGVYGYTF. For the CDR3, the DNA is TGTGCCAGCAGCGCAAGGGGACAAGGGGGCGTCTATGGCTACACCTTC.

The rearrangement uses TRBV19 and TRBJ1-1; 7 nucleotides line up with TRBD1. V lost 5 bases, J lost 11 bases, and 11 bases stayed unmatched. Germline V lookup: CDR1 LNHDA, CDR2 SQIVND (reference sequence). The CDR3 has 13 residues. CDR3 sequence: CASSGTAPGEAFF. DNA of the CDR3: TGTGCCAGTAGTGGGACAGCCCCCGGAGAGGCTTTCTTT. The full variable domain, rest sourced from reference TRBV19 and TRBJ1-1, is DGGITQSPKYLFRKEGQNVTLSCEQNLNHDAMYWYRQDPGQGLRLIYYSQIVNDFQKGDIAEGYSVSREKKESFPLTVTSAQKNPTAFYLCASSGTAPGEAFFGQGTRLTVV.